The 8 T cell receptor beta chains given below trace back to one sample, sequenced in a study of identical twins. TCRdb reanalysed the 5' RACE reads using MiXCR and keeps one entry per CDR3 protein. The repertoire holds approximately 600,000 distinct CDR3 sequences, more than 9% seen once, with 2.5% to 3.5% in the top ten. This same sample was also part of a study on yellow fever vaccine responses in identical twins.

Sequenced material: PBMCs. These TCRs come from a woman aged 18-35 years in good health.

This clonotype came up a few times. This chain links TRBV20-1 with TRBJ2-7; 7 nucleotides match TRBD2. V was pared by 0 bases and J by 11 bases, with 7 bases of the junction left unmatched. The CDR3 runs 12 residues. Germline assignment: CDR1 DFQATT and CDR2 SNEGSKA (reference sequence). The CDR3 region has the DNA TGCAGTGCTAGAGAGGGGGGGGGAGGAGAGTACTTC. Translating gives CSAREGGGGEYF.

This chain connects TRBV7-6 to TRBJ2-7; 10 bases fit TRBD1. V shed 5 bases, J shed 4 bases, and the junction held 8 bases outside the gene matches. This CDR3 region has 15 residues. Germline V gives CDR1 SGHVS, CDR2 FNYEAQ. CDR3 in amino acids: CASSPFLDRGYEQYF. For the CDR3, the DNA is TGTGCCAGCAGCCCTTTTCTGGACAGGGGGTACGAGCAGTACTTC.

The chain joins TRBV10-1 to TRBJ2-7; TRBD2 agrees at 13 bases. Trimming took 5 bases from V and 8 from J; bases not matched to a gene: 6. Germline V gives CDR1 WNHNN, CDR2 SYGVQD (reference sequence). CDR3 length equals 14 residues. CDR3 in DNA: TGCGCCAGCAGTCCCGGGACTAGCGGGATCAAGCAGTACTTC. Its protein product is CASSPGTSGIKQYF.

This clonotype was detected ten times or more. This chain joins TRBV7-9 and TRBJ2-5; 9 bases are shared with TRBD1. CDR1 and CDR2 (germline): SEHNR, FQNEAQ (reference sequence). CDR3 length: 15 residues. V was clipped by 5 bases and J by 5 bases; unmatched bases: 9. The CDR3 region is CASSPGQGYQETQYF. The CDR3 nucleotides read TGTGCCAGCAGCCCGGGACAGGGATATCAGGAGACCCAGTACTTC. Variable domain in full (rest from reference TRBV7-9 and TRBJ2-5): DTGVSQNPRHKITKRGQNVTFRCDPISEHNRLYWYRQTLGQGPEFLTYFQNEAQLEKSRLLSDRFSAERPKGSFSTLEIQRTEQGDSAMYLCASSPGQGYQETQYFGPGTRLLVL.

The chain links TRBV7-8 to TRBJ2-7, with D uncertain. Looked up from germline, CDR1 is SGHVS and CDR2 is FQNEAQ. There are 13 residues in the CDR3. Trimming shortened V by 3 bases and J by 2 bases, and 8 bases separated the two germline ends. The CDR3 sequence: CASSFRPAYEQYF. The CDR3 DNA sequence: TGTGCCAGCAGCTTTCGGCCGGCCTACGAGCAGTACTTC.

This clonotype has at least ten counts. The chain uses TRBV6-5 and TRBJ2-1; perhaps TRBD1 as D (5 bases). Trimming left V 5 bases short and J 8 bases short, with 7 bases between. CDR3 size: 11 residues. Germline CDR1 and CDR2: MNHEY and SVGAGI. The CDR3 DNA reads TGTGCCAGCAGTCCAGGGTATGAGCAGTTCTTC. It translates to CASSPGYEQFF.

The chain combines TRBV3-1 with TRBJ2-1; no definite D call. Trimming stripped 0 bases from V and 0 bases from J, with 9 bases between. The CDR3 totals 16 residues. Germline V gene sequence: CDR1 LGHDT, CDR2 YNNKEL (reference sequence). The DNA of the CDR3 is TGTGCCAGCAGCCAAGATGGACCTGACTCCTACAATGAGCAGTTCTTC. It specifies CASSQDGPDSYNEQFF.

This clonotype appeared a few times. The rearrangement joins TRBV25-1 to TRBJ1-5; D not resolved. The CDR3 consists of 12 residues. Germline lookup yields CDR1 MGHDK and CDR2 SYGVNS. The V end was cut by 5 bases, the J end by 5 bases, with 7 bases between. DNA for the CDR3: TGTGCCAGCAGTACGCAGGATCAGCCCCAGCATTTT. Translated: CASSTQDQPQHF. The full variable domain, with the rest looked up from reference TRBV25-1 and TRBJ1-5, is EADIYQTPRYLVIGTGKKITLECSQTMGHDKMYWYQQDPGMELHLIHYSYGVNSTEKGDLSSESTVSRIRTEHFPLTLESARPSHTSQYLCASSTQDQPQHFGDGTRLSIL.